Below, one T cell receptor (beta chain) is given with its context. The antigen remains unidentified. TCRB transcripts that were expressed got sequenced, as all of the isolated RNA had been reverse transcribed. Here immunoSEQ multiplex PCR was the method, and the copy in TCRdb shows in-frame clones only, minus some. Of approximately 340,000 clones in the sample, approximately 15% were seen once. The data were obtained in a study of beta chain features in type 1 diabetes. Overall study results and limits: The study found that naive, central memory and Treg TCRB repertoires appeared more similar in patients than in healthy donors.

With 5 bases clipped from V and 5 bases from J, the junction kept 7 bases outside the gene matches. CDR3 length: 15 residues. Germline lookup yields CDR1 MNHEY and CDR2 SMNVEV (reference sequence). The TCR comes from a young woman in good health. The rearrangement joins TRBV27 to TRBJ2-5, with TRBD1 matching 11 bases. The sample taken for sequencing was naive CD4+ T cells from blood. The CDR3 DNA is TGTGCCAGCAGTAGGCCGGGACAGGGGGTGGAGACCCAGTACTTC. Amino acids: CASSRPGQGVETQYF.